This record covers a single TCR beta chain. Distinct nucleotide sequences in the sample also encode this CDR3. Germline CDR1 KGHDR, CDR2 SFDVKD. This CDR3 has 15 amino acids. V gave up 4 bases and J gave up 1 base, with 10 bases separating them. The entry originates in a study of blood T cell repertoires in COVID-19. On the study more broadly: Material from acute and convalescent COVID-19 was sourced from the United States, Italy and Spain. T cells, B-cell-depleted T cells, or PBMCs supplied cDNA or gDNA.

The protocol was immunoSEQ multiplex PCR, while the TCRdb copy is restricted to in-frame clones and leaves out a portion. The sample gives some 300,000 clones, about nine tenths of which show up once; over 5.5% is in the top ten. This sequence was found in a woman aged 45-60 years with COVID-19, enrolled during active disease. Specimen: peripheral blood. The rearrangement uses TRBV24-1 and TRBJ2-4; possibly TRBD1 for D (6 bases). The CDR3 spells CATSDPQGAKNIQYF. The CDR3 nucleotides are TGTGCCACCAGTGACCCACAGGGTGCCAAAAACATTCAGTACTTC.